The 14 T cell receptor beta chains reported below all come from one sample, sequenced in a study of T cell responses to AZD1222 COVID-19 vaccine. TCRdb's copy holds only in-frame clones and misses some; the assay was immunoSEQ multiplex PCR. The sample has about 50,000 clones; 88% are singletons. Sequenced material: peripheral blood, taken on day 0 of AZD1222 vaccination. The receptors shown here come from an adult in good health.

This clone was detected only a few times. V and J are TRBV28 and TRBJ1-1, with 10 bases fitting TRBD1. This CDR3 is 16 amino acids long. Germline values: CDR1 MDHEN, CDR2 SYDVKM. Trimming cost V 5 bases and J 1 base; bases outside gene matches: 7. The CDR3 sequence is CASSLTGGGRNTEAFF. The CDR3 nucleotides are TGTGCCAGCAGTCTGACAGGGGGCGGGAGGAACACTGAAGCTTTCTTT.

The chain recombines TRBV28 with TRBJ2-7; tentatively, D is TRBD1 (7 bases). The CDR3 contains 14 residues. Germline V gene data show CDR1 as MDHEN and CDR2 as SYDVKM. Trimming removed 7 bases from V and 0 bases from J, with 13 bases in between. The CDR3 coding sequence is TGTGCCAGCACCCCAGGGGGGTTCTCCTACGAGCAGTACTTC. Amino acids: CASTPGGFSYEQYF. The complete variable domain, with remaining parts taken from reference TRBV28 and TRBJ2-7, reads DVKVTQSSRYLVKRTGEKVFLECVQDMDHENMFWYRQDPGLGLRLIYFSYDVKMKEKGDIPEGYSVSREKKERFSLILESASTNQTSMYLCASTPGGFSYEQYFGPGTRLTVT.

The rearrangement links TRBV6-4 to TRBJ1-1; D call uncertain. Trimming removed 4 bases at V and 2 bases at J, with 8 bases between. This CDR3 contains 13 residues. Germline CDR1 and CDR2: MRHNA and SNTAGT. The CDR3 sequence: CASSAESNTEAFF. CDR3 DNA sequence: TGTGCCAGCAGTGCGGAGAGTAACACTGAAGCTTTCTTT.

The rearrangement uses TRBV19 and TRBJ2-2; 13 positions match TRBD2. Germline V gene data show CDR1 as LNHDA and CDR2 as SQIVND (reference sequence). V lost 5 bases, J lost 4 bases, and 7 bases stayed unmatched. CDR3 length equals 17 residues. CDR3 protein: CASSLLAGGPSTGELFF. The CDR3 coding sequence is TGTGCCAGTAGTCTACTAGCGGGAGGGCCCAGCACCGGGGAGCTGTTTTTT.

This clone was observed a few times. V is TRBV3-1 (or the pseudogene TRBV3-2) and J is TRBJ2-7; 9 nucleotides line up with TRBD2. The CDR3 runs 16 residues. Germline CDR1 LGHDT, CDR2 YNNKEL (reference sequence). V gave up 1 base and J gave up 6 bases; unmatched junction bases: 10. The CDR3 protein is CASSQVRVSGSREQYF. The DNA for the CDR3 is TGTGCCAGCAGCCAAGTTCGAGTTAGCGGGAGTCGCGAGCAGTACTTC.

This clone was found a few times. The CDR3 loop reads CASSTQVAYGNTIYF. CDR3 nucleotide sequence: TGTGCCAGCAGTACCCAGGTTGCGTATGGAAACACCATATATTTT. V and J are TRBV6-5 and TRBJ1-3; D gene ambiguous. Germline V gene lookup returns CDR1 MNHEY and CDR2 SVGAGI. V lost 5 bases, J lost 3 bases, and 14 bases lay in between. The CDR3 has 15 amino acids.

The V call is TRBV12-3 or TRBV12-4, the J call TRBJ1-5; D call uncertain. Trimming took off 2 bases at V and 5 bases at J, with 4 bases between the two ends. The CDR3 contains 12 residues. The DNA of the CDR3 is TGTGCCAGCAGTTTATTCGATCAGCCCCAGCATTTT. This sequence encodes CASSLFDQPQHF.

The chain joins TRBV2 to TRBJ1-6; D perhaps matches TRBD1 (6 bases). Trimming took 7 bases from V and 5 from J, leaving 12 bases between them. This CDR3 comprises 14 residues. Per germline, CDR1 SNHLY and CDR2 FYNNEI. CDR3 loop: CASNNREDNSPLHF. The CDR3 bases are TGTGCCAGCAACAACAGGGAGGATAATTCACCCCTCCACTTT.

This chain joins TRBV30 and TRBJ2-2; D call uncertain. CDR1 GTSNPN and CDR2 SVGIG come from the germline V gene (reference sequence). Trimming shortened V by 4 bases and J by 1 base, and 7 bases separated the two germline ends. The CDR3 is 13 residues long. The CDR3 is CAWTSLNTGELFF. The CDR3 coding sequence is TGTGCCTGGACATCACTGAACACCGGGGAGCTGTTTTTT. Complete variable domain (other parts from reference TRBV30 and TRBJ2-2): SQTIHQWPATLVQPVGSPLSLECTVEGTSNPNLYWYRQAAGRGLQLLFYSVGIGQISSEVPQNLSASRPQDRQFILSSKKLLLSDSGFYLCAWTSLNTGELFFGEGSRLTVL.

This chain connects TRBV5-4 to TRBJ2-7, with 10 bases matching TRBD1. The CDR3 covers 14 residues. Germline trimming cut 2 bases from V and 6 bases from J; bases unmatched to any gene: 5. Germline-derived CDR1 and CDR2 are SGHNT and YYREEE (reference sequence). CDR3 residues: CASSFDRGQGEQYF. CDR3 sequence (DNA): TGTGCCAGCAGCTTCGACAGGGGGCAGGGCGAGCAGTACTTC.

This rearrangement joins TRBV5-5 to TRBJ2-1, with 7 bases that match TRBD2. The length of the CDR3 is 13 residues. From germline, CDR1 is SGHKS and CDR2 YYEKEE (reference sequence). V shed 4 bases and J 4 bases; nucleotides not matched to a gene: 2. CDR3 sequence (DNA): TGTGCCAGCAGCCCGGGACTATACAATGAGCAGTTCTTC. It encodes CASSPGLYNEQFF.

V and J are TRBV5-4 and TRBJ1-2, with 11 positions matching TRBD1. CDR1 is SGHNT and CDR2 is YYREEE in the germline V gene (reference sequence). The ends lost 3 bases at V and 5 bases at J; junction bases unmatched: 9. The CDR3 length is 16 residues. The CDR3 sequence is CASSSSSGTGGYGYTF. The CDR3 nucleotides read TGTGCCAGCAGCTCATCTAGCGGGACAGGGGGGTATGGCTACACCTTC.

This chain uses TRBV19 with TRBJ2-3, with 7 nucleotides matching TRBD1. The V gene's germline CDR1 is LNHDA and CDR2 SQIVND (reference sequence). The CDR3 is 15 amino acids. J gave up 4 bases and V 3 bases, and 7 bases lay outside the gene matches. The CDR3 protein is CASSIGRGQADTQYF. As DNA, the CDR3 is TGTGCCAGTAGTATCGGTAGGGGGCAAGCAGATACGCAGTATTTT.

The genes are TRBV6-5 and TRBJ1-1, with TRBD1 matching over 7 bases. Trimming at V came to 7 bases and at J to 4 bases, leaving 6 bases not matched to a gene. This CDR3 region has 13 residues. Germline values: CDR1 MNHEY, CDR2 SVGAGI. The CDR3 spells CASTRGRTTEAFF. The DNA of the CDR3 is TGTGCCAGCACCAGGGGGAGGACCACTGAAGCTTTCTTT.